This T cell receptor beta chain is drawn from a study of blood T cell repertoires in COVID-19. Study overall: Acute and convalescent COVID-19 samples came from the United States, Italy and Spain.

Libraries were prepared by immunoSEQ multiplex PCR; TCRdb keeps only in-frame clonotypes and omits some of them. Among over 70,000 clones, 70% to 80% were seen once, and the ten largest hold 2% to 2.5%. CDR1 and CDR2 (germline): SGHRS, YFSETQ. The trim removed 2 bases at V and 7 bases at J, leaving 17 bases unmatched. The CDR3 has 18 amino acids. This sequence was found in a man between 65 and 85 years old with COVID-19, enrolled during active disease. The rearrangement uses TRBV5-1 and TRBJ2-2, with 7 bases that match TRBD2. Sequencing was carried out using peripheral blood. The CDR3 bases are TGCGCCAGCAGCTTTTATACTAGCGCAACCAGTGGTGTCGGGGAGCTGTTTTTT. Protein: CASSFYTSATSGVGELFF.